Listed below are T cell receptor beta chains from one sample, sequenced in a study of blood T cell repertoires in COVID-19. The repertoire was sequenced with immunoSEQ multiplex PCR; TCRdb's copy has only in-frame clones and lacks some. The sample includes approximately 390,000 clones, around 91% of them seen just once. Sequencing was performed on peripheral blood. The receptors stem from a man aged 18 to 29 with active or convalescent COVID-19. CDR3s leave out the opening cysteine and the closing phenylalanine or tryptophan. Size tells how often a clone was seen (once, few, many) or the class of an expanded clone, and some rows leave it out.

clone size,V gene,CDR3 protein
NA,TRBV19,ASSISVFYEQY
NA,TRBV4-1,ASSQSVAGVPAF
few,TRBV5-1,ASSLEDSGLFTGELF
once,TRBV5-1,ASSRTTGAREQY
NA,TRBV30,ASTRDYANTGELF
NA,TRBV11-2,ASSLVGGYSEAF
NA,TRBV4-1,ASSQDSGFTRPLAEAF
NA,TRBV5-1,ASSQGQGARYGYT
NA,TRBV21-1,ASSKGCSGNSYEQY
once,TRBV28,ASRQGGQPQH
once,TRBV6-5,ASSSRDRTTDTQY
NA,TRBV27,ASSLLAGEQF
NA,TRBV6-1,ASSEVTGWATNEKLF
NA,TRBV9,ASSARDSIRSGELF
NA,TRBV27,ASSSGTSVYEQY
NA,TRBV27,ASSLSPNTEAF
NA,TRBV6-5,ASRSRGGTVSF
NA,TRBV11-1,ASSFRRGYGYT
NA,TRBV6-5,ASSRLATILNEQF
NA,TRBV5-1,ASSPGSQGVTYSNQPQH
NA,TRBV27,ASSLGGGWELF
NA,TRBV19,ASSIGGPGELF
NA,TRBV28,ASNPTGTSGYNEQF
NA,TRBV28,ASRTGTMLISPLH
few,TRBV28,ASSTRGGGEKLF
NA,TRBV18,ASSPPGAPNTEAF
NA,TRBV27,ASTPQGPKTGSYEQY
NA,TRBV28,ASSFPAGPSTDRGGHTGELF
NA,TRBV7-8,ASSRGGRNPYEQY
NA,TRBV7-9,ASTPTVSGYT
once,TRBV18,ASSPGSTGSYEQY
NA,TRBV5-4,ASRRDSRSSSYNEQF
once,TRBV18,ASSPTGNYGYT
NA,TRBV7-2,ASSLRRGTGDSPLH
once,TRBV25-1,ASSFGTREETQY
NA,TRBV19,ASSIALSASGTSYNEQF
NA,TRBV10-3,AINRDYTDTQY
NA,TRBV29-1,SVSGQGPNEKLF
NA,TRBV6-2/TRBV6-3,ASSPQVYGYT
NA,TRBV18,ASSPGQGPAGQY
NA,TRBV29-1,SVYKRDLSYNEQF
NA,TRBV28,ASTPGQGARQPQH
NA,TRBV28,ASRGPGQINSPLH
NA,TRBV30,AWSSPGTGGPNYGYT
NA,TRBV11-2,ASSLYGGYDSGANVLT
NA,TRBV19,ASSLRGAYSNQPQH
NA,TRBV4-2,ASSLATGSNTEAF
NA,TRBV27,ASRFWAGGQPQH
NA,TRBV19,ASTLDSRGYT
NA,TRBV19,ASRVEWSEAF
NA,TRBV9,ASSVETSGRKYNEQF